A selection of T cell receptor beta chains follows, all from one sample in a study of T cells in Graves' hyperthyroidism and ophthalmopathy. TCRdb analysed the multiplex PCR reads with MiXCR anew, one entry per CDR3 protein. The repertoire has 700,000 to 950,000 distinct CDR3 sequences, under 45% of them found once; the top ten carry 31%. The material sequenced was blood. Receptor source: a middle-aged woman with Graves' hyperthyroidism. The CDR3 runs from the conserved cysteine through the conserved F or W. D genes are given only for firm matches. The size entry is marked missing in some rows and otherwise reads once, few, many or a size class.

J: TRBJ1-1
V: TRBV9
size: NA
D: TRBD1
CDR3: CASSAAFQGVSAYTEAFF
DNA: TGTGCCAGCAGCGCGGCGTTTCAGGGGGTTAGTGCGTACACTGAAGCTTTCTTT

J: TRBJ1-1
V: TRBV15
size: NA
D: NA
CDR3: CATSSHGQSTEAFF
DNA: TGTGCCACCAGCAGCCACGGACAGAGCACTGAAGCTTTCTTT

J: TRBJ1-3
V: TRBV25-1
size: NA
D: NA
CDR3: CATGGAGSSGNTIYF
DNA: TGTGCCACCGGGGGCGCGGGAAGCTCTGGAAACACCATATATTTT

J: TRBJ2-5
V: TRBV3-1
size: NA
D: NA
CDR3: CASSRRTAGETQYF
DNA: TGTGCCAGCAGCCGGAGGACAGCTGGGGAGACCCAGTACTTC

J: TRBJ1-1
V: TRBV7-9
size: NA
D: NA
CDR3: CASSRDWTRNTEAFF
DNA: TGTGCCAGCAGCCGAGATTGGACCCGGAACACTGAAGCTTTCTTT

J: TRBJ1-2
V: TRBV9
size: NA
D: NA
CDR3: CASSVEEGGGYGYTF
DNA: TGTGCCAGCAGCGTAGAAGAGGGGGGAGGCTATGGCTACACCTTC

J: TRBJ1-2
V: TRBV7-3
size: many
D: NA
CDR3: CASSLFTGDGYTF
DNA: TGTGCCAGCAGCTTATTTACGGGGGATGGCTACACCTTC

J: TRBJ1-5
V: TRBV2
size: few
D: NA
CDR3: CAISDPSGPGNQPQHF
DNA: TGTGCCATCAGTGATCCATCAGGGCCGGGCAATCAGCCCCAGCATTTT

J: TRBJ2-7
V: TRBV7-9
size: many
D: TRBD1
CDR3: CASSLARTGGGYEQYF
DNA: TGTGCCAGCAGCCTCGCAAGGACAGGGGGCGGGTACGAGCAGTACTTC

J: TRBJ2-7
V: TRBV6-5
size: NA
D: NA
CDR3: CASSPNFGDEQYF
DNA: TGTGCCAGCAGCCCTAACTTCGGGGACGAGCAGTACTTC

J: TRBJ2-5
V: TRBV20-1
size: many
D: TRBD2
CDR3: CSASGGLAGGAQYF
DNA: TGCAGTGCTAGTGGTGGACTAGCGGGAGGAGCCCAGTACTTC

J: TRBJ2-5
V: TRBV20-1
size: NA
D: TRBD2
CDR3: CSARDPASGNPTETQYF
DNA: TGCAGTGCTAGAGATCCGGCTAGCGGGAACCCAACGGAGACCCAGTACTTC

J: TRBJ2-5
V: TRBV7-8
size: many
D: TRBD2
CDR3: CASRPTSGGGFQETQYF
DNA: TGTGCCAGCAGGCCGACTAGCGGGGGGGGGTTTCAAGAGACCCAGTACTTC

J: TRBJ2-7
V: TRBV15
size: many
D: TRBD1
CDR3: CATSRIRDRQYEQYF
DNA: TGTGCCACCAGCAGAATCCGGGACAGACAATACGAGCAGTACTTC